The rows below give T cell receptor beta chains drawn from one sample of a study of T cell repertoires in cytomegalovirus infection. TCRdb ran MiXCR on the reads and lists one entry per CDR3 protein. The sample has about 320,000 distinct CDR3 sequences; more than 8% are singletons. The sequencing input was PBMCs. These receptors originate from a human donor in good health (CMV status not recorded). Some clones in this sample may be carry-over from other donors' samples. CDR3s include the opening cysteine and the closing phenylalanine or tryptophan. A D gene is named only where the DNA matches it firmly. Not every row has a clone size; where given, it reads once, few, many or a size class.

>16|TRBV7-6|TRBJ2-1|TRBD2|few
CASSSRTSGRKNEQFF
TGTGCCAGCAGCTCGAGGACTAGCGGGAGGAAGAATGAGCAGTTCTTC
>12|TRBV6-5|TRBJ2-3|-|-
CASSWGADTQYF
TGTGCCAGCAGCTGGGGAGCAGATACGCAGTATTTT
>14|TRBV11-1|TRBJ2-7|TRBD1|many
CASSPTGGRYEQYF
TGTGCCAGCAGCCCTACAGGGGGCCGATACGAGCAGTACTTC
>15|TRBV11-3|TRBJ2-2|-|-
CASTNYRENTGELFF
TGTGCCAGCACCAACTACAGGGAGAACACCGGGGAGCTGTTTTTT
>13|TRBV6-1|TRBJ2-1|-|few
CASRSQTYNEQFF
TGTGCCAGCAGATCGCAGACCTACAATGAGCAGTTCTTC
>14|TRBV7-9|TRBJ2-7|TRBD1|few
CASRAGTASYEQYF
TGTGCCAGCAGGGCCGGGACAGCCTCCTACGAGCAGTACTTC
>20|TRBV20-1|TRBJ2-5|-|-
CSAGRPNTGTLSSTRETQYF
TGCAGTGCTGGACGCCCAAATACTGGGACTCTATCCTCCACAAGAGAGACCCAGTACTTC
>14|TRBV9|TRBJ1-1|TRBD1|-
CASSGLQGSGEAFF
TGTGCCAGCAGCGGGCTACAGGGGTCGGGTGAAGCTTTCTTT
>18|TRBV7-2|TRBJ2-3|TRBD2|few
CASRPAPSGGAGADTQYF
TGTGCCAGCAGACCTGCTCCTAGCGGGGGGGCCGGGGCAGATACGCAGTATTTT
>14|TRBV7-9|TRBJ1-1|-|few
CASSLDGRGTEAFF
TGTGCCAGCAGCTTAGACGGGCGGGGAACTGAAGCTTTCTTT
>15|TRBV2|TRBJ2-7|-|few
CASSAEGGYSYEQYF
TGTGCCAGCAGTGCAGAGGGTGGCTACTCCTACGAGCAGTACTTC
>15|TRBV7-2|TRBJ2-5|TRBD2|many
CASSLGGGSGETQYF
TGTGCCAGCAGCCTGGGGGGGGGGAGCGGGGAGACCCAGTACTTC
>17|TRBV28|TRBJ2-6|-|few
CASSLVGRRSGANVLTF
TGTGCCAGCAGTTTAGTGGGGAGGCGGTCTGGGGCCAACGTCCTGACTTTC
>16|TRBV2|TRBJ2-5|-|many
CASSPPAGQYQETQYF
TGTGCCAGCAGCCCTCCCGCTGGACAGTACCAAGAGACCCAGTACTTC
>13|TRBV4-2|TRBJ2-3|-|few
CASRREIVDTQYF
TGTGCCAGCAGACGGGAGATCGTCGATACGCAGTATTTT
>16|TRBV7-2|TRBJ2-7|TRBD2|many
CASSLAAGPFGGEQYF
TGTGCCAGCAGCTTAGCGGCGGGACCCTTCGGGGGGGAGCAGTACTTC
>16|TRBV5-4|TRBJ2-2|-|-
CASSIPGRINTGELFF
TGTGCCAGCAGCATTCCGGGACGAATTAACACCGGGGAGCTGTTTTTT
>15|TRBV25-1|TRBJ1-2|TRBD1|few
CASSEQGVSNYGYTF
TGTGCCAGCAGTGAACAGGGGGTATCTAACTATGGCTACACCTTC
>15|TRBV7-2|TRBJ1-5|TRBD1|many
CASSPDRASYQPQHF
TGTGCCAGCAGCCCAGACAGGGCCTCTTATCAGCCCCAGCATTTT
>14|TRBV7-2|TRBJ2-7|-|many
CASSLVARFYEQYF
TGTGCCAGCAGCTTAGTTGCCAGATTTTACGAGCAGTACTTC
>13|TRBV6-5|TRBJ1-1|-|few
CASSYAAHTEAFF
TGTGCCAGCAGTTACGCGGCGCACACTGAAGCTTTCTTT
>16|TRBV6-2/TRBV6-3|TRBJ2-7|-|-
CASSYPRGRDSYEQYF
TGTGCCAGCAGTTACCCGCGAGGACGGGACTCCTACGAGCAGTACTTC
>18|TRBV28|TRBJ2-1|TRBD2|many
CASSGTSGRAWTYNEQFF
TGTGCCAGCAGCGGGACTAGCGGGAGGGCCTGGACCTACAATGAGCAGTTCTTC
>16|TRBV25-1|TRBJ2-2|TRBD1|few
CASSAIQGAPTGELFF
TGTGCCAGCAGTGCGATTCAGGGGGCGCCCACCGGGGAGCTGTTTTTT
>14|TRBV20-1|TRBJ1-5|-|few
CSAPAGQSNQPQHF
TGCAGTGCTCCCGCCGGACAGAGCAATCAGCCCCAGCATTTT
>15|TRBV7-2|TRBJ1-4|-|-
CASSTQTDYNEKLFF
TGTGCCAGCAGCACCCAGACTGACTATAATGAAAAACTGTTTTTT
>15|TRBV28|TRBJ1-2|-|-
CASSLFSGVNYGYTF
TGTGCCAGCAGTTTATTTTCAGGGGTAAACTATGGCTACACCTTC
>17|TRBV5-6|TRBJ1-4|-|-
CASSSYYRVGDNEKPFF
TGTGCCAGCAGCTCGTATTACAGGGTAGGGGATAATGAAAAACCGTTTTTT
>14|TRBV28|TRBJ1-1|-|-
CASSLLGTNTEAFF
TGTGCCAGCAGTTTATTGGGGACTAACACTGAAGCTTTCTTT
>15|TRBV7-2|TRBJ1-4|-|few
CASSAYKATNEKLFF
TGTGCCAGCAGCGCGTACAAGGCAACTAATGAAAAACTGTTTTTT
>17|TRBV19|TRBJ2-2|TRBD2|few
CASIGPAGGPNTGELFF
TGTGCCAGTATAGGTCCAGCGGGAGGGCCGAACACCGGGGAGCTGTTTTTT
>14|TRBV12-3/TRBV12-4|TRBJ1-4|TRBD1|-
CASSFDRDNEKLFF
TGTGCCAGCAGTTTCGACAGGGACAATGAAAAACTGTTTTTT
>14|TRBV19|TRBJ2-1|TRBD2|few
CASWASGRRDEQFF
TGTGCCAGTTGGGCCAGCGGGAGAAGGGATGAGCAGTTCTTC
>14|TRBV20-1|TRBJ2-1|TRBD1|few
CSARSGTGANEQFF
TGCAGTGCTAGAAGCGGGACAGGGGCCAATGAGCAGTTCTTC
>17|TRBV7-2|TRBJ1-6|-|many
CASSSGGGGKSRSPLHF
TGTGCCAGCAGCTCCGGAGGTGGCGGGAAGTCAAGATCACCCCTCCACTTT
>14|TRBV27|TRBJ2-7|TRBD2|few
CASGGTSGRREQYF
TGTGCCAGCGGCGGGACTAGCGGGAGAAGGGAGCAGTACTTC
>12|TRBV7-2|TRBJ2-1|TRBD1|many
CASSPRGHEQFF
TGTGCCAGCAGCCCCAGGGGGCATGAGCAGTTCTTC
>17|TRBV7-2|TRBJ1-3|-|-
CASSLPDKTASGNTIYF
TGTGCCAGCAGCTTACCTGATAAGACAGCCTCTGGAAACACCATATATTTT
>13|TRBV4-2|TRBJ1-4|-|few
CASSPTHYEKLFF
TGTGCCAGCAGCCCGACTCATTATGAAAAACTGTTTTTT
>18|TRBV13|TRBJ2-1|TRBD2|few
CASSSKLRGSSSYNEQFF
TGTGCCAGCAGCTCAAAGCTCCGCGGGAGCTCGTCCTACAATGAGCAGTTCTTC
>16|TRBV5-5|TRBJ2-1|-|few
CASSFSATLSYNEQFF
TGTGCCAGCAGCTTCTCAGCTACTCTTTCCTACAATGAGCAGTTCTTC
>17|TRBV7-2|TRBJ2-1|TRBD2|many
CASSSPKGGSKVDEQFF
TGTGCCAGCAGCTCCCCGAAAGGCGGGAGTAAGGTCGATGAGCAGTTCTTC
>14|TRBV20-1|TRBJ2-2|TRBD2|-
CSATSLAGTGELFF
TGCAGTGCTACCTCCCTAGCGGGCACCGGGGAGCTGTTTTTT